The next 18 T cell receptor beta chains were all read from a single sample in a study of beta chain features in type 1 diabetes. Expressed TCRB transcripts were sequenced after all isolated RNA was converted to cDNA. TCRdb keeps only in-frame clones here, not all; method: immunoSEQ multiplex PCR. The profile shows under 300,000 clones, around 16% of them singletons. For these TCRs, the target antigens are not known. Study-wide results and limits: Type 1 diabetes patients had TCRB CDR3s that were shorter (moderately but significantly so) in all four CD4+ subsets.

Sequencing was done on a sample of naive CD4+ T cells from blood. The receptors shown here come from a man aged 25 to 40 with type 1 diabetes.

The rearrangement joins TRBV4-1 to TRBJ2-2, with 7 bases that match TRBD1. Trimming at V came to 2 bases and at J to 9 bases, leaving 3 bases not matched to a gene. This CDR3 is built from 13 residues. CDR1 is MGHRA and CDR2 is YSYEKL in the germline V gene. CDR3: CASSQPQGRELFF. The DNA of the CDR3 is TGCGCCAGCAGCCAACCACAGGGGAGGGAGCTGTTTTTT.

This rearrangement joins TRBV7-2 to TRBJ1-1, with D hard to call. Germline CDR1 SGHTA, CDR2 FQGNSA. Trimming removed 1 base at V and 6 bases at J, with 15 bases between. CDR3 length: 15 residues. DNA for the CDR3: TGTGCCAGCAGCTTAGTCCAGAGGTGGATCGCTGAAGCTTTCTTT. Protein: CASSLVQRWIAEAFF.

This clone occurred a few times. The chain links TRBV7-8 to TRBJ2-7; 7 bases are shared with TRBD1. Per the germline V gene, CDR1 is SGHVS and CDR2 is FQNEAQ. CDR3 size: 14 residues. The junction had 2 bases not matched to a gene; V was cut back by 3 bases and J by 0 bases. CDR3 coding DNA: TGTGCCAGCAGCTTTCGGGACAGCTCCTACGAGCAGTACTTC. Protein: CASSFRDSSYEQYF. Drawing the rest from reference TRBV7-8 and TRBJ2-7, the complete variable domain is GAGVSQSPRYKVAKRGQDVALRCDPISGHVSLFWYQQALGQGPEFLTYFQNEAQLDKSGLPSDRFFAERPEGSVSTLKIQRTQQEDSAVYLCASSFRDSSYEQYFGPGTRLTVT.

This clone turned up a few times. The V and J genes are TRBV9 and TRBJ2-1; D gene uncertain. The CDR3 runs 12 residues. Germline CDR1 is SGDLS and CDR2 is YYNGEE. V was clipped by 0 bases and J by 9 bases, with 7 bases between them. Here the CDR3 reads CASSVGPGEQFF. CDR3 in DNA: TGTGCCAGCAGCGTAGGTCCGGGTGAGCAGTTCTTC.

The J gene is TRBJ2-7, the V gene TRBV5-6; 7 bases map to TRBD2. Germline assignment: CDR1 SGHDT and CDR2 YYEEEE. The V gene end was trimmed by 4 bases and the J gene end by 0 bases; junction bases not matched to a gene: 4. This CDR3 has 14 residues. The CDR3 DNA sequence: TGTGCCAGCAGCCGAGCGGGGCGCTCCTACGAGCAGTACTTC. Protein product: CASSRAGRSYEQYF.

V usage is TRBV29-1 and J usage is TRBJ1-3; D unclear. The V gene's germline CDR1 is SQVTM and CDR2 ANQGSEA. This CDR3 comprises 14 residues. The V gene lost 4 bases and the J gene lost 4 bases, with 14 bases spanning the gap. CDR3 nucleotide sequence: TGCAGCGTTGGAGTGGGCGGTTGGGGAAACACCATATATTTT. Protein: CSVGVGGWGNTIYF.

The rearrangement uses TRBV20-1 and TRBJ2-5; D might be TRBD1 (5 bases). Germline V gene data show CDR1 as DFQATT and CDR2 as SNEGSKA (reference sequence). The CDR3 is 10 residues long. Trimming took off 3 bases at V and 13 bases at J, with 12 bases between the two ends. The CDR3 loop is CSASQGNPYF. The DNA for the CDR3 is TGCAGTGCTAGTCAGGGAAATCCGTACTTC.

Here the CDR3 reads CASSPTGASSYTF. CDR3 nucleotides: TGTGCCAGCAGCCCTACAGGGGCCTCAAGCTACACCTTC. The chain joins TRBV7-9 to TRBJ1-2, with TRBD1 identical over 7 bases. This CDR3 has 13 residues. Germline CDR1 reads SEHNR; CDR2 reads FQNEAQ (reference sequence). The V and J ends lost 5 bases and 9 bases, in that order; junction bases with no gene match: 9.

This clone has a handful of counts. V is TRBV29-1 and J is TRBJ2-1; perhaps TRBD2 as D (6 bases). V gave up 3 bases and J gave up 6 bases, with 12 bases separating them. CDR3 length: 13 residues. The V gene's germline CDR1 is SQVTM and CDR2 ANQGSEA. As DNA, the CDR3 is TGCAGCGTTGATCGTATGGGGGGCAATGAGCAGTTCTTC. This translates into CSVDRMGGNEQFF.

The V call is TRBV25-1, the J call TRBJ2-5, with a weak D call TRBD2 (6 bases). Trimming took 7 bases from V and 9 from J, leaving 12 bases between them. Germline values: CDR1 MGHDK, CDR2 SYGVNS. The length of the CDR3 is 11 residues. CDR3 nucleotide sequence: TGTGCCAGCATGAGAGAGCGGGCCCAGTACTTC. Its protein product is CASMRERAQYF.

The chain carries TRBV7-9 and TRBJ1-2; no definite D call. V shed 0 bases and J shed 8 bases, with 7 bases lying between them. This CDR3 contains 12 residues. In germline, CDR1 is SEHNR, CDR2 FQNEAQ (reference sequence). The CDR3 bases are TGTGCCAGCAGCTTAGCCATCGGAGGCTACACCTTC. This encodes CASSLAIGGYTF.

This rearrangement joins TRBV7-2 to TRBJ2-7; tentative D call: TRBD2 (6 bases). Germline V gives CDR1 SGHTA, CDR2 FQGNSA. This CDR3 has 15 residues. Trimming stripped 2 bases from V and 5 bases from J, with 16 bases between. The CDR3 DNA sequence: TGTGCCAGCAGCTTAAAAGGCGGGACCTTTGACGAGCAGTACTTC. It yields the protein CASSLKGGTFDEQYF. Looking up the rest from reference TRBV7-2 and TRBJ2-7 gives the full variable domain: GAGVSQSPSNKVTEKGKDVELRCDPISGHTALYWYRQSLGQGLEFLIYFQGNSAPDKSGLPSDRFSAERTGGSVSTLTIQRTQQEDSAVYLCASSLKGGTFDEQYFGPGTRLTVT.

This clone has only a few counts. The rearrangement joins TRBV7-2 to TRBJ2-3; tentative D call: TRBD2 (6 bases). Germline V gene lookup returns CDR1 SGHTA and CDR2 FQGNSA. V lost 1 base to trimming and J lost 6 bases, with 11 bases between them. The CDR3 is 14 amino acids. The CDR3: CASSLVGSADTQYF. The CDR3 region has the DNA TGTGCCAGCAGCTTAGTCGGGAGTGCTGATACGCAGTATTTT. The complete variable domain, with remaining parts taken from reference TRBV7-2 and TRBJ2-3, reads GAGVSQSPSNKVTEKGKDVELRCDPISGHTALYWYRQSLGQGLEFLIYFQGNSAPDKSGLPSDRFSAERTGGSVSTLTIQRTQQEDSAVYLCASSLVGSADTQYFGPGTRLTVL.

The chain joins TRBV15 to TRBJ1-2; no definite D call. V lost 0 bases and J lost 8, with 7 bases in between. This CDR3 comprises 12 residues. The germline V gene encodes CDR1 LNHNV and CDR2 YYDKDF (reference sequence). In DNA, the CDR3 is TGTGCCACCAGCAGAGATAATTGGGGCTACACCTTC. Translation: CATSRDNWGYTF.

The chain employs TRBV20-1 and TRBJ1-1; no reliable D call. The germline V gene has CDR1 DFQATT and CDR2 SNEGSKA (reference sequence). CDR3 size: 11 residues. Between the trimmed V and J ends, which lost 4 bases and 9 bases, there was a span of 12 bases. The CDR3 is CSATYEEKAFF. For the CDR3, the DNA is TGCAGTGCTACCTACGAAGAAAAAGCTTTCTTT.

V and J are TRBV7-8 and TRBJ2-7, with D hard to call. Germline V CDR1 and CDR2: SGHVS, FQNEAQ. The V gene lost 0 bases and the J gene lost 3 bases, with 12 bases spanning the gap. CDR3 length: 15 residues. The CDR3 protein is CASSLAIHRNYEQYF. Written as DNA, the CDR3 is TGTGCCAGCAGCTTAGCTATTCACAGAAACTACGAGCAGTACTTC. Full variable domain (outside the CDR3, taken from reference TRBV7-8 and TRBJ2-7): GAGVSQSPRYKVAKRGQDVALRCDPISGHVSLFWYQQALGQGPEFLTYFQNEAQLDKSGLPSDRFFAERPEGSVSTLKIQRTQQEDSAVYLCASSLAIHRNYEQYFGPGTRLTVT.

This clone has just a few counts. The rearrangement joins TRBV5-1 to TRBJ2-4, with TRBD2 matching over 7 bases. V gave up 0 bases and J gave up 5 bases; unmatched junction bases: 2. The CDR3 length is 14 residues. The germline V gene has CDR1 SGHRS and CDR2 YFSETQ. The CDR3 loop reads CASSLGLAENIQYF. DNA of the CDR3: TGCGCCAGCAGCTTGGGACTAGCAGAAAACATTCAGTACTTC.

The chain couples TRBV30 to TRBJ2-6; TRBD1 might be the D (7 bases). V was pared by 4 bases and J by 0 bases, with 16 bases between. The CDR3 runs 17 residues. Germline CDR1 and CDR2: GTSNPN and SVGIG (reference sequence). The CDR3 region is CAWKGGQSDSGANVLTF. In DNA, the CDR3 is TGTGCCTGGAAGGGGGGACAGTCTGACTCTGGGGCCAACGTCCTGACTTTC.